The entry that follows covers one T cell receptor beta chain sequence. The time point is: cycle 4 day 1 (C4D1), after five to seven weeks of nivolumab. All patients relapsed after autologous stem cell transplantation, and brentuximab vedotin exposure varied. Thawed PBMCs were subjected to magnetic negative selection, which yielded isolated CD8+ T cells. The sample is drawn from a study of PD-1 blockade in classical Hodgkin lymphoma. Repertoires were generated with immunoSEQ multiplex PCR, while TCRdb's copy carries only in-frame clones and drops some. This table has about 12,000 clones, 85% appearing once. The CDR3 loop spans 16 amino acids. The ends lost 4 bases at V and 0 bases at J; junction bases unmatched: 2. Germline assignment: CDR1 SGHNT and CDR2 YYREEE (reference sequence).

Sequences were derived from CD8+ T cells from blood, sampled before the fourth cycle of nivolumab. The chain employs TRBV5-4 and TRBJ1-4, with 11 positions matching TRBD1. This TCR derives from a human donor with classical Hodgkin lymphoma. The donor label of this sample is uncertain. The CDR3 reads CASSQDRGPTNEKLFF. In nucleotides, the CDR3 is TGTGCCAGCAGCCAGGACAGGGGGCCAACTAATGAAAAACTGTTTTTT.